One and the same sample provided the 2 T cell receptor beta chains below, sequenced in a study of T cells in Graves' hyperthyroidism and ophthalmopathy. Regions amplified from RNA transcripts were the TCR beta CDR3 regions. Researchers ran a first-round RT-PCR on the TCR CDR3 using the HTBI primer set. A single record per CDR3 protein comes from TCRdb applying MiXCR to the multiplex PCR reads. The table includes some 600,000 distinct CDR3 sequences, 11% to 15% detected once. The sequenced sample consisted of blood. Every receptor here comes from a woman in her twenties or thirties with Graves' hyperthyroidism that later progressed to Graves' ophthalmopathy.

At least ten counts were recorded for this clonotype. The chain employs TRBV6-1 and TRBJ2-2; 9 bases agree with TRBD1. The CDR3 is made up of 17 amino acids. The V gene's germline CDR1 is MNHNS and CDR2 SASEGT. The V gene end was trimmed by 7 bases and the J gene end by 5 bases; junction bases not matched to a gene: 14. The CDR3 region is CASNPQQGAIRTGELFF. In DNA, the CDR3 is TGTGCCAGCAACCCGCAACAGGGGGCGATAAGGACCGGGGAGCTGTTTTTT.

This chain connects TRBV28 to TRBJ2-2; 9 bases line up with TRBD2. This CDR3 has 14 amino acids. The germline V gene encodes CDR1 MDHEN and CDR2 SYDVKM. V was clipped by 8 bases and J by 1 base; unmatched bases: 2. The CDR3 coding sequence is TGTGCCAGCCTACTAGCGGGGAACACCGGGGAGCTGTTTTTT. Its protein product is CASLLAGNTGELFF. Complete variable domain (other parts from reference TRBV28 and TRBJ2-2): DVKVTQSSRYLVKRTGEKVFLECVQDMDHENMFWYRQDPGLGLRLIYFSYDVKMKEKGDIPEGYSVSREKKERFSLILESASTNQTSMYLCASLLAGNTGELFFGEGSRLTVL.